The clone carrying this T cell receptor (beta chain) was seen more than once but under ten times. Its specificity is unknown. The sample belongs to a study of early T cells in non-severe SARS-CoV-2 infection. On the study more broadly: Alpha and beta chains were unpaired, from unsorted whole-blood bulk RNA.

Study-level points and caveats: Private and CD4 specificities were missed by VDJdb matching, which favored anti-spike CD8 responses.

Unique molecular identifiers were affixed to single, distinct cDNA molecules. TCRdb reprocessed the 5' RACE reads via MiXCR and lists one record per CDR3 protein. The table records roughly 100,000 distinct CDR3 sequences, under 15% of them present only once. CDR1 and CDR2 from the germline V gene are DFQATT and SNEGSKA (reference sequence). The CDR3 extends over 15 amino acids. V shed 6 bases and J shed 2 bases, with 19 bases lying between them. This receptor was taken from an adult who was a healthcare worker with PCR-confirmed SARS-CoV-2 infection or an uninfected control (not recorded which). This sequence joins TRBV20-1 and TRBJ1-1; maybe TRBD1 (5 bases). Sequenced material: whole blood. The DNA for the CDR3 is TGCAGTGCCCCTCGTGCAGGGCAGGGTAACACTGAAGCTTTCTTT. Its translation: CSAPRAGQGNTEAFF.